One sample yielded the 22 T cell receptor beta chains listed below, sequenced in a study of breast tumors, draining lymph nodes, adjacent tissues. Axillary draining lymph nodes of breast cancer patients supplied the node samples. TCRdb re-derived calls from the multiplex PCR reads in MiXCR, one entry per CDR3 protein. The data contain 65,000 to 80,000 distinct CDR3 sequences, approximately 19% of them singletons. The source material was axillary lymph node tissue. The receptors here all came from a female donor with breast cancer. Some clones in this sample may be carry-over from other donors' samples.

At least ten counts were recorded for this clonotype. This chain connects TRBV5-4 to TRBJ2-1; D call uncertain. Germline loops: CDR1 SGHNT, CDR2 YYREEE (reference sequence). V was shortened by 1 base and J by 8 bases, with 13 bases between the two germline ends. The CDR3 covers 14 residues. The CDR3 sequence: CASSLRRDVDEQFF. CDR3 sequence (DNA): TGTGCCAGCAGCTTGCGTAGGGATGTAGATGAGCAGTTCTTC.

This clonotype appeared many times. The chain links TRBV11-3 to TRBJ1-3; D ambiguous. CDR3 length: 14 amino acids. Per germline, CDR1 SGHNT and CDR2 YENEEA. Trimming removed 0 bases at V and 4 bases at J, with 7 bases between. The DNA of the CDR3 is TGTGCCAGCAGCTTAGAGGGATACGGAAACACCATATATTTT. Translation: CASSLEGYGNTIYF. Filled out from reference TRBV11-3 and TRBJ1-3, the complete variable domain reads EAGVVQSPRYKIIEKKQPVAFWCNPISGHNTLYWYLQNLGQGPELLIRYENEEAVDDSQLPKDRFSAERLKGVDSTLKIQPAELGDSAVYLCASSLEGYGNTIYFGEGSWLTVV.

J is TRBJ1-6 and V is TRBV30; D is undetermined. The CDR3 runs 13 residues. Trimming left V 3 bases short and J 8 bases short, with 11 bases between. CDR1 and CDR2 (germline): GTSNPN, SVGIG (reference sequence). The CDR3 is CAWSLQGYSPLHF. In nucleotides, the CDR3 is TGTGCCTGGAGCCTCCAAGGGTATTCACCCCTCCACTTT.

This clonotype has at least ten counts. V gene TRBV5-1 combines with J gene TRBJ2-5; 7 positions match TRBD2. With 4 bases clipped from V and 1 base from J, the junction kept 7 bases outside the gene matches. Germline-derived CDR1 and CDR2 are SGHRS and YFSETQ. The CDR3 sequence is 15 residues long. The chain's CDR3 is CASSSTAGSQETQYF. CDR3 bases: TGCGCCAGCAGCAGCACAGCGGGAAGCCAAGAGACCCAGTACTTC.

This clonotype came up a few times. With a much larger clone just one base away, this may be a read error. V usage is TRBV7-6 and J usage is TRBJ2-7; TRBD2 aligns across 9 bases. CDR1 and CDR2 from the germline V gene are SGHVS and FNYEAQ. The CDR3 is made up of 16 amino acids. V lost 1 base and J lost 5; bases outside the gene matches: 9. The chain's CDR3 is CASSLVLSRLADEQYF. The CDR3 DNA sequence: TGTGCCAGCAGCTTAGTGTTGAGTCGACTAGCGGACGAGCAGTACTTC.

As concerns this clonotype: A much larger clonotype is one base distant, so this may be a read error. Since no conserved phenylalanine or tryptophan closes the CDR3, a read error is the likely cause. The CDR3 sequence is CASSVVGAGHNEQFL. CDR3 sequence (DNA): TGTGCCAGCAGTGTGGTGGGAGCGGGGCACAATGAGCAGTTCCTC. The chain employs TRBV6-4 and TRBJ2-1; TRBD2 matches 7 bases. Germline V gives CDR1 MRHNA, CDR2 SNTAGT. V trimming: 4 bases; J trimming: 5 bases; junction bases outside the gene matches: 8. The CDR3 has 15 residues.

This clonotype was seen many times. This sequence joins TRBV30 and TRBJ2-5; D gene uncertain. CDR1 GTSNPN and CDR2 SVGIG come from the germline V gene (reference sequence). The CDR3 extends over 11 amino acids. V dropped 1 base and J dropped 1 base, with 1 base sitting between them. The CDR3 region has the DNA TGTGCCTGGAGTGCCCAAGAGACCCAGTACTTC. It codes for CAWSAQETQYF.

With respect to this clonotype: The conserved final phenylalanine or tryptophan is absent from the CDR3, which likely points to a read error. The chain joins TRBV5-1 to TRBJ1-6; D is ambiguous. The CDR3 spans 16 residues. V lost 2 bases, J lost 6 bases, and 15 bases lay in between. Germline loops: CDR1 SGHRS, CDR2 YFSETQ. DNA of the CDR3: TGCGCCAGCAGCTTAGCGGGGTCGGCCCCTAATTCACCCCTCCACTGT. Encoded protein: CASSLAGSAPNSPLHC.

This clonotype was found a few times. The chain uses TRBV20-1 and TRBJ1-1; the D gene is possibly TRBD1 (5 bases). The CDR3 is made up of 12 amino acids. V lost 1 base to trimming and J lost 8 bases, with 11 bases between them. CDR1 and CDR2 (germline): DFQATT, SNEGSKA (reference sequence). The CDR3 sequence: CSARAGGREAFF. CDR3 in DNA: TGCAGTGCTAGAGCGGGGGGTAGGGAAGCTTTCTTT.

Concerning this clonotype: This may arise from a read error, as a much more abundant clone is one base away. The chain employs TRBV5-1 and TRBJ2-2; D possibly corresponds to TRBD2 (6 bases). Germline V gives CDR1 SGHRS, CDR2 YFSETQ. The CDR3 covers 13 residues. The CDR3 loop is CAIREQDTGELLF. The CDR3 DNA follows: TGCGCCATCCGGGAGCAGGACACCGGGGAGCTGCTTTTT.

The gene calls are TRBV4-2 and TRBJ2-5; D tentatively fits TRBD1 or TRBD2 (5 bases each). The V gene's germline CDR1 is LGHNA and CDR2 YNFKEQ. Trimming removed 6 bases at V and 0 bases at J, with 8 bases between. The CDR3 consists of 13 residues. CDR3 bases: TGTGCCAGCAGGGGGACCGACCAAGAGACCCAGTACTTC. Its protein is CASRGTDQETQYF.

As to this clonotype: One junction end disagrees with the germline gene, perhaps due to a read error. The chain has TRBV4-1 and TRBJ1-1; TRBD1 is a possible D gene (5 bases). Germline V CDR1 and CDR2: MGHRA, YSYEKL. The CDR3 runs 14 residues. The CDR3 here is CASSRGILGTEAFF. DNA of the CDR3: TGCGCCAGCAGCCGGGGGATATTAGGCACTGAAGCTTTTTTT.

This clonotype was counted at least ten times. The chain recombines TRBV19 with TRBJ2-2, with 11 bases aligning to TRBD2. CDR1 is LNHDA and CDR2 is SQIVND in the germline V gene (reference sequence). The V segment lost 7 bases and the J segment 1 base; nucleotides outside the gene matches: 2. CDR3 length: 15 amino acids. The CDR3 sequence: CASMTSGKNTGELFF. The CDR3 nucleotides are TGTGCCAGTATGACTAGCGGGAAGAACACCGGGGAGCTGTTTTTT.

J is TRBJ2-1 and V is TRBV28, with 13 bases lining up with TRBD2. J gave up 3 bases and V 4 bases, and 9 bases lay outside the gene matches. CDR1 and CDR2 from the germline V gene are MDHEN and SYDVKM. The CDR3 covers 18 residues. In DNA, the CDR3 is TGTGCCAGCAGTTCCCAAAGACTAGCGGGAGGAAACTACAATGAGCAGTTCTTC. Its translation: CASSSQRLAGGNYNEQFF.

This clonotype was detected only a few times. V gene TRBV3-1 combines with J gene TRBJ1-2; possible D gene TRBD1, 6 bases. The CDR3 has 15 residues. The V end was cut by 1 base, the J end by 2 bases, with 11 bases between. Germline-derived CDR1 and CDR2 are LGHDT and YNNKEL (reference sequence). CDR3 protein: CASSQVSGDNYGYTF. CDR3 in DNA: TGTGCCAGCAGCCAAGTTTCAGGGGACAACTATGGCTACACCTTC.

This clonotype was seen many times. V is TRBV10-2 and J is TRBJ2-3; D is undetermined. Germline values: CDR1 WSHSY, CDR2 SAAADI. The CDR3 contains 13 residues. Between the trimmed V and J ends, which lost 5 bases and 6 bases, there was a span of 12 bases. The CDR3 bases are TGCGCCAGCAGTCGAACCGCGCGGGATACGCAGTATTTT. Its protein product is CASSRTARDTQYF.

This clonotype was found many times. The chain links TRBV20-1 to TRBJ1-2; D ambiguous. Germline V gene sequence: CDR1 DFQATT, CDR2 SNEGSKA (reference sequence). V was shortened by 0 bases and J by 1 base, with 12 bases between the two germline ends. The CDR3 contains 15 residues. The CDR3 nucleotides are TGCAGTGCTAGAGATCAGAGTAAACTTAACTATGGCTACACCTTC. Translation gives CSARDQSKLNYGYTF.

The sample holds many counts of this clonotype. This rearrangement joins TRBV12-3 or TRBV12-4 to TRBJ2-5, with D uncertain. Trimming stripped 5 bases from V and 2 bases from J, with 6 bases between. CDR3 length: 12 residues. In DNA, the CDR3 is TGTGCCAGCAGTCCGCGTCAAGAGACCCAGTACTTC. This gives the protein CASSPRQETQYF.

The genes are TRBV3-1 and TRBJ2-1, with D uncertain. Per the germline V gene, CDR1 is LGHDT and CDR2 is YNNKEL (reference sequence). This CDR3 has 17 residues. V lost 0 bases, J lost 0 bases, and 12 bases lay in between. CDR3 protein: CASSQDDGGSSYNEQFF. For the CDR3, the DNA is TGTGCCAGCAGCCAAGATGATGGTGGCAGCTCCTACAATGAGCAGTTCTTC.

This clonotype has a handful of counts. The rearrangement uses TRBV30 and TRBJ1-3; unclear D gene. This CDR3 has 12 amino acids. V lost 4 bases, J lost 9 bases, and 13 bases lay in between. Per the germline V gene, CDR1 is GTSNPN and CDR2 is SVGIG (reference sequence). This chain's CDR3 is CAWKLRWTTIYF. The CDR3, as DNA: TGTGCCTGGAAACTACGATGGACCACCATATATTTT.

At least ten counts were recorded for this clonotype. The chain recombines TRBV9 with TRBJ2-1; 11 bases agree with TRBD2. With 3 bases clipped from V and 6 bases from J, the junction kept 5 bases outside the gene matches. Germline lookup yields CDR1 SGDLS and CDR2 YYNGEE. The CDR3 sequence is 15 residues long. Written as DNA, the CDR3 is TGTGCCAGCAGCGGAACTAGCGGGAGAGGCAATGAGCAGTTCTTC. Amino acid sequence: CASSGTSGRGNEQFF.

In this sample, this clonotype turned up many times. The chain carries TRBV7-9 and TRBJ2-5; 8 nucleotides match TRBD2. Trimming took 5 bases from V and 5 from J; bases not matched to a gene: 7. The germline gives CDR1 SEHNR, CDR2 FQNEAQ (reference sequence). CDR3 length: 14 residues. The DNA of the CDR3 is TGTGCCAGCAGCGCACCGGGGGGGTTTGAGACCCAGTACTTC. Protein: CASSAPGGFETQYF.